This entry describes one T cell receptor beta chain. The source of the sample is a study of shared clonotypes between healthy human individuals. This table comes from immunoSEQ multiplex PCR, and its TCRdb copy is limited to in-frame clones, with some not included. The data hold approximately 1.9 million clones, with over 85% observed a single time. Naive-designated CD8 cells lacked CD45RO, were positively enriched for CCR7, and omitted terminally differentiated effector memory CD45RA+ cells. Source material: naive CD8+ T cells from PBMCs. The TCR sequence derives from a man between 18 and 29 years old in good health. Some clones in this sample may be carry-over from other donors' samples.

The CDR3 nucleotides are TGTGCCAGCAGTGGCATATACAATCAGCCCCAGCATTTT. The encoded protein is CASSGIYNQPQHF. V and J are TRBV19 and TRBJ1-5; D ambiguous. Germline CDR1 is LNHDA and CDR2 is SQIVND (reference sequence). The CDR3 extends over 13 amino acids. Trimming shortened V by 9 bases and J by 3 bases, and 12 bases separated the two germline ends. Looking up the rest from reference TRBV19 and TRBJ1-5 gives the full variable domain: DGGITQSPKYLFRKEGQNVTLSCEQNLNHDAMYWYRQDPGQGLRLIYYSQIVNDFQKGDIAEGYSVSREKKESFPLTVTSAQKNPTAFYLCASSGIYNQPQHFGDGTRLSIL.